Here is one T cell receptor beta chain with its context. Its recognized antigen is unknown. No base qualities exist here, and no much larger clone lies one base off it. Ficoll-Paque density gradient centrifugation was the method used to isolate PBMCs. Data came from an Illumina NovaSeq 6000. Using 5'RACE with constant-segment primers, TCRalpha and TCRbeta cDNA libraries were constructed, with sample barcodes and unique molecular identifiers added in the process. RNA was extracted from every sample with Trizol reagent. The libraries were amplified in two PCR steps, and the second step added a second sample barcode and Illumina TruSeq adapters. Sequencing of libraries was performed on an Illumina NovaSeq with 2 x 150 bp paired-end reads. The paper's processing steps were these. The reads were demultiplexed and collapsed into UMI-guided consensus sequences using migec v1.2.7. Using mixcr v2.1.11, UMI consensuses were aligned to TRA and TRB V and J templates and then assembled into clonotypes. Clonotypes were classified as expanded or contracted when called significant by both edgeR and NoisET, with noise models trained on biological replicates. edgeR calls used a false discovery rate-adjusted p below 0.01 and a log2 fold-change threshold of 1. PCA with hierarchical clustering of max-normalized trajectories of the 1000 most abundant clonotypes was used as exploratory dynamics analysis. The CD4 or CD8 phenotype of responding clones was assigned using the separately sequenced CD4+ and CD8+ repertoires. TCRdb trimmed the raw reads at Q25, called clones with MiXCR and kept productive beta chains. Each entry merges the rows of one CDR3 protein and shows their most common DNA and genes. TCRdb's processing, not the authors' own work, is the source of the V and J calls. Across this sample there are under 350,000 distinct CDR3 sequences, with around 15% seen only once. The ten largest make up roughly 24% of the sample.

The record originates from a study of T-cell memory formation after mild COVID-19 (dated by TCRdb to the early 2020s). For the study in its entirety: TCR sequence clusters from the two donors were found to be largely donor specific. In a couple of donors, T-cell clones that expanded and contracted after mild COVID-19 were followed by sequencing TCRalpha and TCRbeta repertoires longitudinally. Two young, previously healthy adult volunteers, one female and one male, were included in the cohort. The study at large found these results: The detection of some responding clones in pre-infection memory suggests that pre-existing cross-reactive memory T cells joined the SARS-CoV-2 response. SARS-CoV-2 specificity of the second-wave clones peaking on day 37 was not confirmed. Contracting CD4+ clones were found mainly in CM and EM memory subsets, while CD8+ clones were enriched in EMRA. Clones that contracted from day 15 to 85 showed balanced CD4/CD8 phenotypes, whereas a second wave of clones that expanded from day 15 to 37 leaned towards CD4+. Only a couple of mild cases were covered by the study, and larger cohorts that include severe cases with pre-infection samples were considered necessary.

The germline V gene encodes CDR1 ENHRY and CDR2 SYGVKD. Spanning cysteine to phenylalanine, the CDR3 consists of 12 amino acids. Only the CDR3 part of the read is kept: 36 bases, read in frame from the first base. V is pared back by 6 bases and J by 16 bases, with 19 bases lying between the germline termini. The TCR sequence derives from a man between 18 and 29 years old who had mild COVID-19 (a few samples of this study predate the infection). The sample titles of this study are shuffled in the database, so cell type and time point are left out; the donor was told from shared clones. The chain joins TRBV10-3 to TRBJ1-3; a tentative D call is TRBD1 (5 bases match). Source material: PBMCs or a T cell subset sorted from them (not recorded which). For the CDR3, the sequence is CAISQPGTLTYF. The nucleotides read TGTGCCATCAGCCAGCCCGGGACTTTAACGTATTTT.